What follows are 5 T cell receptor beta chains derived from one specimen sequenced in a study of OX40 agonist ivuxolimab in advanced cancers. The method was immunoSEQ multiplex PCR; TCRdb's version includes in-frame clones alone and lacks a portion of them. The table lists about 71,000 clones, approximately 91% of them singletons. This specimen was CD4+ or CD8+ T cells sorted from blood, taken in a trial of the OX40 agonist ivuxolimab. These receptor sequences come from an adult with an advanced solid tumor such as melanoma, head and neck, liver or kidney cancer.

The J gene is TRBJ2-7, the V gene TRBV13, with D hard to call. This CDR3 is built from 13 residues. Deletions cut 3 bases from V and 1 base from J, with 7 bases between. In germline, CDR1 is PRHDT, CDR2 FYEKMQ (reference sequence). The CDR3 DNA reads TGTGCCAGCAGCTTGTCGATTTCCTACGAGCAGTACTTC. It specifies CASSLSISYEQYF.

The chain uses TRBV23-1 and TRBJ2-5; TRBD1 might be the D (8 bases). TRBV23-1 is an ORF for which the function is uncertain. The CDR3 contains 17 residues. V shed 6 bases and J shed 3 bases, with 23 bases lying between them. The DNA of the CDR3 is TGCGCCAGCAGATGGGAAGTTGGGGGGGACAGGAAAGAGACCCAGTACTTC. Amino acids: CASRWEVGGDRKETQYF.

The V gene is TRBV29-1, the J gene TRBJ2-1; the D is unclear. The germline V gene has CDR1 SQVTM and CDR2 ANQGSEA. This CDR3 has 11 amino acids. Deletions cut 6 bases from V and 2 bases from J, with 5 bases between. The DNA of the CDR3 is TGCAGCGTCCCCGCCTACAATGAGCAGTTCTTC. It translates to CSVPAYNEQFF.

The chain joins TRBV6-5 to TRBJ2-1; no firm D call. The V gene's germline CDR1 is MNHEY and CDR2 SVGAGI. Trimming took 6 bases from V and 5 from J, leaving 11 bases between them. The CDR3 has 13 amino acids. CDR3 amino acids: CASSPSENNEQFF. The CDR3 bases are TGTGCCAGCAGCCCCTCAGAAAACAATGAGCAGTTCTTC.

This chain joins TRBV5-8 and TRBJ2-4; 12 bases are shared with TRBD2. This CDR3 is built from 13 residues. The germline V gene encodes CDR1 SGHTS and CDR2 YDEGEE. Unmatched junction bases numbered 1, after V lost 0 bases and J lost 12 bases. In DNA, the CDR3 is TGTGCCAGCAGCTTGGGGACTAGCGGGAATCAGTACTTC. Amino acids: CASSLGTSGNQYF.